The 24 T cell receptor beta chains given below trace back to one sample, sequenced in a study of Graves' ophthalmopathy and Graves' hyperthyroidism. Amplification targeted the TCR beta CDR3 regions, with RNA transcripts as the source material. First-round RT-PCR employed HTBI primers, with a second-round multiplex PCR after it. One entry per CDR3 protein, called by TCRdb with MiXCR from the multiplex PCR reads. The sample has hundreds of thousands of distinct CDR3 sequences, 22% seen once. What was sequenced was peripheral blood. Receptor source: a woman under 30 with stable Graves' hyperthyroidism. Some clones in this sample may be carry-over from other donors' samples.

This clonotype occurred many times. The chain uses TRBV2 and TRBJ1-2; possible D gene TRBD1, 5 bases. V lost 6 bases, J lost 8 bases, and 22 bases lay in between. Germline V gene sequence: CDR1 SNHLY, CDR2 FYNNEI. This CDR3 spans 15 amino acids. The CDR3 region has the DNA TGTGCCAGCAGATGGTGGGCAGGGTCGGTGAGCGGCTACACCTTC. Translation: CASRWWAGSVSGYTF.

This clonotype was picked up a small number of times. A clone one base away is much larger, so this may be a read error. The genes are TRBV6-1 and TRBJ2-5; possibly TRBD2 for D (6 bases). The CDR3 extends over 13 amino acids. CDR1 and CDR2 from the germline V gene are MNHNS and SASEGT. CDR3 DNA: TGTGCCAGCGCAGGGACTCCTCAAGAGACCAAGTACTTC. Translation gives CASAGTPQETKYF.

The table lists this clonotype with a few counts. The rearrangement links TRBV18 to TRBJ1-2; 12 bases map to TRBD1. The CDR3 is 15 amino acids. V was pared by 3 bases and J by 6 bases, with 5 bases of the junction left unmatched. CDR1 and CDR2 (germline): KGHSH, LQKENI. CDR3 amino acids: CASSPGTGGIDGYTF. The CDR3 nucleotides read TGTGCCAGCTCACCGGGGACAGGGGGCATCGATGGCTACACCTTC.

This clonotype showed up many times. CDR3 in amino acids: CASSSGQGIFSNQPQHF. The CDR3 nucleotides are TGTGCCAGCAGCTCTGGACAGGGTATCTTTAGCAATCAGCCCCAGCATTTT. V and J are TRBV7-6 and TRBJ1-5, with 8 bases identical to TRBD1. This CDR3 is built from 17 residues. J lost 0 bases, V lost 4 bases, and 8 bases had no gene match. CDR1 is SGHVS, CDR2 FNYEAQ, per germline.

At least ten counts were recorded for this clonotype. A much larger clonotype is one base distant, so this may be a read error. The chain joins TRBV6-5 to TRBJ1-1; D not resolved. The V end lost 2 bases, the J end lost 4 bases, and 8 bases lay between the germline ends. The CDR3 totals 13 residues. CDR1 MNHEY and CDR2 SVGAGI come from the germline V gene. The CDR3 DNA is TGTGCCAGCAGTTACAGGGCCGTCACTGAAGCTTTCTTT. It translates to CASSYRAVTEAFF.

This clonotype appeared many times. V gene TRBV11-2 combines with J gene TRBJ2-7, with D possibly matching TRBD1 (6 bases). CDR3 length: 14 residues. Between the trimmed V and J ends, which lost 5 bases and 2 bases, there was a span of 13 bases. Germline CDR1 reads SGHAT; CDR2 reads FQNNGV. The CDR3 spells CASSRTVRTYEQYF. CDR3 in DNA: TGTGCCAGCAGCAGGACAGTCAGAACCTACGAGCAGTACTTC.

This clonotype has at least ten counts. The CDR3 sequence is CASSPPGREQYF. The DNA of the CDR3 is TGTGCCAGCAGCCCCCCCGGGCGCGAGCAGTACTTC. The gene calls are TRBV6-2 or TRBV6-3 and TRBJ2-7; D unresolved. In germline, CDR1 is MNHEY, CDR2 SVGEGT. Trimming removed 6 bases at V and 6 bases at J, with 12 bases between. The CDR3 covers 12 residues.

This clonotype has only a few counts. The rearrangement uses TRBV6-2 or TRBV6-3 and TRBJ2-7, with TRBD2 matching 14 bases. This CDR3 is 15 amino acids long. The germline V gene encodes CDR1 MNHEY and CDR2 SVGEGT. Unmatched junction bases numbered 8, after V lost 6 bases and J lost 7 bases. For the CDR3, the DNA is TGTGCCAGCAGATCCGGGACTAGCGGGAGCTCGGAGCAGTACTTC. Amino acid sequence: CASRSGTSGSSEQYF.

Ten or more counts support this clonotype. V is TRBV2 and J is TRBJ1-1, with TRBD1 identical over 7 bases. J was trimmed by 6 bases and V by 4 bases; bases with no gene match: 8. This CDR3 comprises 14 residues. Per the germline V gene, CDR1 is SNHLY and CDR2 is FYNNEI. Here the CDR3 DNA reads TGTGCCAGCAGTGGGTCAAGGGGACAGTCTGAAGCTTTCTTT. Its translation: CASSGSRGQSEAFF.

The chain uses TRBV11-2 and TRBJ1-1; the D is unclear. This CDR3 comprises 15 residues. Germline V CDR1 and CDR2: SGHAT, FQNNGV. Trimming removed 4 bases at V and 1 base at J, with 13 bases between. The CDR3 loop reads CASSWRQWGNTEAFF. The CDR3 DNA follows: TGTGCCAGCAGCTGGAGGCAGTGGGGGAACACTGAAGCTTTCTTT.

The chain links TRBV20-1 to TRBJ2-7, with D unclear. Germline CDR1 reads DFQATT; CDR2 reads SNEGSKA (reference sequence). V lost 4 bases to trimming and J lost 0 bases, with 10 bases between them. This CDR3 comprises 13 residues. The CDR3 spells CSATQESSYEQYF. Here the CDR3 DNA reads TGCAGTGCTACCCAGGAAAGCTCCTACGAGCAGTACTTC.

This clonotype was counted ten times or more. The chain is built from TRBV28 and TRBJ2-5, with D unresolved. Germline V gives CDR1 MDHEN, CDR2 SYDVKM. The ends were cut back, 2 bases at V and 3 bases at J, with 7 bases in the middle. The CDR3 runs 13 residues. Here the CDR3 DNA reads TGTGCCAGCAGTTTACCGAAAGAAGAGACCCAGTACTTC. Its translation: CASSLPKEETQYF.

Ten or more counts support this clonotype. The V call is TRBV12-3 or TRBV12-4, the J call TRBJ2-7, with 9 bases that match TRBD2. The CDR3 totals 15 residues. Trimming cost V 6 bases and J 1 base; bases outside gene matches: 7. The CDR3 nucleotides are TGTGCCAGCAGCCAGACTAGCGGTTGGTCCTACGAGCAGTACTTC. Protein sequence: CASSQTSGWSYEQYF.

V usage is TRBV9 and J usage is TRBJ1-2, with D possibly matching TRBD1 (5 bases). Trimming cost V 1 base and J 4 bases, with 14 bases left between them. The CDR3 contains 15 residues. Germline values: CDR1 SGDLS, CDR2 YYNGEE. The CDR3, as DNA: TGTGCCAGCAGCGTACACCCGGGGGAGTCCTATGGCTACACCTTC. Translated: CASSVHPGESYGYTF.

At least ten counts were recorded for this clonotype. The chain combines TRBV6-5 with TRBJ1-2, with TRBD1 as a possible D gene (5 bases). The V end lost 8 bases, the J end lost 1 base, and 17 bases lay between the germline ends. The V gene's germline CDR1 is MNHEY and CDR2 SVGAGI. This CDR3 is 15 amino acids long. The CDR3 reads CASGYGATLNYGYTF. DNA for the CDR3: TGTGCCAGCGGATACGGGGCCACCCTTAACTATGGCTACACCTTC.

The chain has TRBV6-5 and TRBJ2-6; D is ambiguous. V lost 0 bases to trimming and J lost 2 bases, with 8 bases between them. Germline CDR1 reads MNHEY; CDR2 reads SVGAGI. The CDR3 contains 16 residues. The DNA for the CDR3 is TGTGCCAGCAGTTACTCGACGGGTACTGGGGCCAACGTCCTGACTTTC. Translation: CASSYSTGTGANVLTF.

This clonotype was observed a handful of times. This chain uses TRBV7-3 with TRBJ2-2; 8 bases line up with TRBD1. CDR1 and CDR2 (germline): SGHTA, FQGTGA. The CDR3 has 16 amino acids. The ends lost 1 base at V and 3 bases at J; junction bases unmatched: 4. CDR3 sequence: CASSLIAGGYTGELFF. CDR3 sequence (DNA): TGTGCCAGCAGCTTAATAGCAGGGGGCTACACCGGGGAGCTGTTTTTT.

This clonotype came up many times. CDR3 loop: CAWSVGEYQETQYF. In DNA form, the CDR3 reads TGTGCCTGGAGTGTAGGAGAGTACCAAGAGACCCAGTACTTC. This sequence joins TRBV30 and TRBJ2-5, with unresolved D. This CDR3 is 14 amino acids long. Germline V CDR1 and CDR2: GTSNPN, SVGIG (reference sequence). Trimming shortened V by 0 bases and J by 0 bases, and 8 bases separated the two germline ends.

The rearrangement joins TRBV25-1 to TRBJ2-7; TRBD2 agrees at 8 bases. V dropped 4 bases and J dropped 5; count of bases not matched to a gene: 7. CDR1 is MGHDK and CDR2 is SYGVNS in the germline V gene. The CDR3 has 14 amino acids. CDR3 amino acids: CASSGSGSLNEQYF. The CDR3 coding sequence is TGTGCCAGCAGTGGCAGCGGGAGCCTTAACGAGCAGTACTTC.

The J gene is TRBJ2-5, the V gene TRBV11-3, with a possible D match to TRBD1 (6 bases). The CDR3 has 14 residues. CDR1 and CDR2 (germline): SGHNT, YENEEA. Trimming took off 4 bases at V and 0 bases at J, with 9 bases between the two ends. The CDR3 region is CASSSWDNQETQYF. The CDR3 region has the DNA TGTGCCAGCAGCTCGTGGGACAACCAAGAGACCCAGTACTTC.

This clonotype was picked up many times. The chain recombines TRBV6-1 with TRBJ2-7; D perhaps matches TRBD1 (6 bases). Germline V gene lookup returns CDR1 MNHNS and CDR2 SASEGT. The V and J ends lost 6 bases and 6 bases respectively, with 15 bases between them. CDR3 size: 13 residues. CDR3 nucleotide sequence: TGTGCCAGCAGCATGGGACAACTGAGCGAGCAGTACTTC. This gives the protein CASSMGQLSEQYF.

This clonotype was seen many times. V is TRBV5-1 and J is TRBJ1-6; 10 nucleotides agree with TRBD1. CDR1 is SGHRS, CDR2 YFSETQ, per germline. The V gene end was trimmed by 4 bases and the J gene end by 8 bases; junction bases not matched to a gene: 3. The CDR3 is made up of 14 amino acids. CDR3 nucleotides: TGCGCCAGCAGCGGGGGACAGGGGTATTCACCCCTCCACTTT. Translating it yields CASSGGQGYSPLHF.

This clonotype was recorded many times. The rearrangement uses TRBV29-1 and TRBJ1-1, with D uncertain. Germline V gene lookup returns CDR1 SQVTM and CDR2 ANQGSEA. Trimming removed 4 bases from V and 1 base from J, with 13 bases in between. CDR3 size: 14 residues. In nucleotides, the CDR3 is TGCAGCGTTGTAATGAGACAATCGAACACTGAAGCTTTCTTT. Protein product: CSVVMRQSNTEAFF.

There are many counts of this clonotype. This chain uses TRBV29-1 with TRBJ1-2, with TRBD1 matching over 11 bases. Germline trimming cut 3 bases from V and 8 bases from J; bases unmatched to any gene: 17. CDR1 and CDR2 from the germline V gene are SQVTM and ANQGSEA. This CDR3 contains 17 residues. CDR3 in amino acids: CSVDERPGQGVVGGYTF. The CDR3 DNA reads TGCAGCGTTGACGAGAGACCGGGACAGGGGGTAGTGGGAGGCTACACCTTC. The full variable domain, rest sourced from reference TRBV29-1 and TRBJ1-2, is SAVISQKPSRDICQRGTSLTIQCQVDSQVTMMFWYRQQPGQSLTLIATANQGSEATYESGFVIDKFPISRPNLTFSTLTVSNMSPEDSSIYLCSVDERPGQGVVGGYTFGSGTRLTVV.